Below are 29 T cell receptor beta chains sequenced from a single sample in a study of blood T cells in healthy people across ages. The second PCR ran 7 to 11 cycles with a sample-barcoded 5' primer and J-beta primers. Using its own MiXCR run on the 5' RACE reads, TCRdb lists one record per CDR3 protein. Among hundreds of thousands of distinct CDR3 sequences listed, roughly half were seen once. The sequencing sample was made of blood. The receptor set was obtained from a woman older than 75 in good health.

Here the CDR3 DNA reads TGTGCCAGCAGTCTACCCTGGGATGCCGATACGCAGTATTTT. Translating it yields CASSLPWDADTQYF. The rearrangement joins TRBV6-2 or TRBV6-3 to TRBJ2-3; D unresolved. Trimming pared 5 bases from V and 6 bases from J, leaving 15 bases between. Germline assignment: CDR1 MNHEY and CDR2 SVGEGT. CDR3 length equals 14 residues.

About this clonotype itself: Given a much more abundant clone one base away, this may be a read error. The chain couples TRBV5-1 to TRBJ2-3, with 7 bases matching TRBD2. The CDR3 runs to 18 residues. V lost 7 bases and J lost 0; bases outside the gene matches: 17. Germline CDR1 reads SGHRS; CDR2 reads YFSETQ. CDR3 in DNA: TGCGCCAGCGGCCCGGGACCGGGACTACGTCCTAGCACAGATACGCAGTATTTT. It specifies CASGPGPGLRPSTDTQYF.

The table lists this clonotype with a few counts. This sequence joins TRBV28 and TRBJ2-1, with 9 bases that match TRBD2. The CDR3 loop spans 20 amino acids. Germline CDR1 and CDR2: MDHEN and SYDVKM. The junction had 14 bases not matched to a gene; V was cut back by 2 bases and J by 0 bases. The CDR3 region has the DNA TGTGCCAGCAGTTTAGCCCCGCGGGGCGGGAGGGCAAGCTCCTACAATGAGCAGTTCTTC. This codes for CASSLAPRGGRASSYNEQFF.

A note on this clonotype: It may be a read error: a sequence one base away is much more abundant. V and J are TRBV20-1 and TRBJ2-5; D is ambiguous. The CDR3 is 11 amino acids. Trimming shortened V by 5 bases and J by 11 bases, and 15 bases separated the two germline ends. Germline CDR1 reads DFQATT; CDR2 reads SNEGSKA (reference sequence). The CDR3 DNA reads TGCAGTGCTTGGGGTTTAGGTGAGCAGTACTTC. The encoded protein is CSAWGLGEQYF.

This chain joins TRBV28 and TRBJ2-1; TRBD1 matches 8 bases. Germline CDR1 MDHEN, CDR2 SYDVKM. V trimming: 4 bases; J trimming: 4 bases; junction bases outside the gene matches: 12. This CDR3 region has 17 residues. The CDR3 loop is CASSSPTGAPYYNEQFF. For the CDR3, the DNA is TGTGCCAGCAGTTCACCGACAGGGGCCCCCTATTACAATGAGCAGTTCTTC.

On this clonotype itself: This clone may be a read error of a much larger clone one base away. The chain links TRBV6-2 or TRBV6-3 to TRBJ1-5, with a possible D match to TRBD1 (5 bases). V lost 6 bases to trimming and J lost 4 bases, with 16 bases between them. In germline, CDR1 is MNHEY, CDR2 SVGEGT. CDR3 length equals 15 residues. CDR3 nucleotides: TGTGCCAGCAGGAACCCCGGGGGGACTAATCAGCCCCAGCATTTT. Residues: CASRNPGGTNQPQHF.

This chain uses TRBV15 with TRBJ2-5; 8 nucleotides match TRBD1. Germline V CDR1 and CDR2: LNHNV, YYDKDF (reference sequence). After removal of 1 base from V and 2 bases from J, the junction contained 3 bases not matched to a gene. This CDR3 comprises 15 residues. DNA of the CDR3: TGTGCCACCAGCAGAGTCGGGGACAGGCAAGAGACCCAGTACTTC. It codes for CATSRVGDRQETQYF.

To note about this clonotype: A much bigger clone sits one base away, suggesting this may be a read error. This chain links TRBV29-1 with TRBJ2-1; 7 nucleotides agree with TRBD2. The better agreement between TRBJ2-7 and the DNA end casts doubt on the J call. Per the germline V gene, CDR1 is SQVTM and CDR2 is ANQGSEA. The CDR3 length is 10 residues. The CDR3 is CRVGGNEQYF. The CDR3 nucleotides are TGCAGAGTCGGGGGGAATGAGCAGTACTTC.

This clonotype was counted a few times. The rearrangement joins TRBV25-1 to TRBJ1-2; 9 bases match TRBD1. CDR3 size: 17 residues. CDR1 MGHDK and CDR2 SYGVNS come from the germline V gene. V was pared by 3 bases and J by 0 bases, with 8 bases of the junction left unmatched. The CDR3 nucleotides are TGTGCCAGCAGTGAGGGGGCGACAGGGGGTGCTAACTATGGCTACACCTTC. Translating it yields CASSEGATGGANYGYTF.

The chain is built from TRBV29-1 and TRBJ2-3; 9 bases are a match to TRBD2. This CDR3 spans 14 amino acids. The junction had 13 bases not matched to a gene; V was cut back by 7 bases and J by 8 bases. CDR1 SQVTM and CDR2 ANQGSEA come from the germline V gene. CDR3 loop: CSGSQGAGGSTQYF. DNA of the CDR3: TGCAGCGGTTCCCAGGGAGCGGGGGGCAGTACGCAGTATTTT.

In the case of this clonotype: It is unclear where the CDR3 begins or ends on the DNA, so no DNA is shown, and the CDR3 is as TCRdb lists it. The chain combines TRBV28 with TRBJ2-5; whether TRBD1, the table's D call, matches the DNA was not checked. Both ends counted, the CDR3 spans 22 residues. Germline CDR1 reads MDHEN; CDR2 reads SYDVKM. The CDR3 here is CASSILGQGSQPQHFGDGTQYF.

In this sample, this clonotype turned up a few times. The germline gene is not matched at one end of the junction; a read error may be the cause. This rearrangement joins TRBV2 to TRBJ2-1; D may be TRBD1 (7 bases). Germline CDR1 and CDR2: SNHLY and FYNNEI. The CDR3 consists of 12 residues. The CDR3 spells CVSRGDFNEQFF. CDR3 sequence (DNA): TGTGTCAGCAGGGGGGACTTCAATGAGCAGTTCTTC. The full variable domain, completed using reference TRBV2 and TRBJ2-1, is EPEVTQTPSHQVTQMGQEVILRCVPISNHLYFYWYRQILGQKVEFLVSFYNNEISEKSEIFDDQFSVERPDGSNFTLKIRSTKLEDSAMYFCVSRGDFNEQFFGPGTRLTVL.

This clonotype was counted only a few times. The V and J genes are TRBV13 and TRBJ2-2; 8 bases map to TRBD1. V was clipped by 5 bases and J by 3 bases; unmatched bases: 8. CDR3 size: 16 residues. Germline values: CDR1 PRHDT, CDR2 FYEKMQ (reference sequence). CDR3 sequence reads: CASSETGTGHTGELFF. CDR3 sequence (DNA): TGTGCCAGCAGCGAAACCGGGACAGGTCACACCGGGGAGCTGTTTTTT.

This CDR3 reads CSVEVAGAQETQYF. The DNA of the CDR3 is TGCAGCGTTGAGGTAGCGGGAGCCCAGGAGACCCAGTACTTC. The V gene is TRBV29-1, the J gene TRBJ2-5, with TRBD2 matching 9 bases. The CDR3 extends over 14 amino acids. Germline V gives CDR1 SQVTM, CDR2 ANQGSEA. V was clipped by 3 bases and J by 5 bases; unmatched bases: 7.

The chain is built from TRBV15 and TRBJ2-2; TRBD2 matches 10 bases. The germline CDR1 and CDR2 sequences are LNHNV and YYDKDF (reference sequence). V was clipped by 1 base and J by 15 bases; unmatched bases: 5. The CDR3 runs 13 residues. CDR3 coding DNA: TGTGCCACCAGCAGAGGAAGCGGGGGGGCGATGTTTTTT. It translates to CATSRGSGGAMFF.

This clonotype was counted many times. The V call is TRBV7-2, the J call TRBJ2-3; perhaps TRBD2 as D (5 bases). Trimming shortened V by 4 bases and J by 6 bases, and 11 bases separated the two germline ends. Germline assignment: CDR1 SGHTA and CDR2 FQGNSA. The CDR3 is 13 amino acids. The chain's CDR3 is CASSSAWRDTQYF. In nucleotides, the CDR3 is TGTGCCAGCAGCTCAGCGTGGAGGGATACGCAGTATTTT.

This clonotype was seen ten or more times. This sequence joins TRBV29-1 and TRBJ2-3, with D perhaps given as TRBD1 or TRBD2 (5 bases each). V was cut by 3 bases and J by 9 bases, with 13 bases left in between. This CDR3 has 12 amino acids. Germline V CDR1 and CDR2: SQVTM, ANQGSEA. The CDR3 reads CSVERAGTTQYF. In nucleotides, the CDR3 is TGCAGCGTTGAGCGAGCCGGGACCACGCAGTATTTT.

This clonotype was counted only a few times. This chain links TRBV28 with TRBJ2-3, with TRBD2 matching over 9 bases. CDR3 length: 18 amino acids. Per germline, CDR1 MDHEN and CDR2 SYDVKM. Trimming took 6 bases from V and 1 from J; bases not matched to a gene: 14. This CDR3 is CASSRVAGGPAGTDTQYF. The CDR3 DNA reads TGTGCCAGCAGCCGCGTGGCGGGAGGGCCAGCTGGCACAGATACGCAGTATTTT.

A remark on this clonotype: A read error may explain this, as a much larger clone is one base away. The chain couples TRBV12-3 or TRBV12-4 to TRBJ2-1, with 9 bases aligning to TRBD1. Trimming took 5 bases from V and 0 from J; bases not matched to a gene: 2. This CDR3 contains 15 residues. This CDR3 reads CASSGDRASYNEQFF. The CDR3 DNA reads TGTGCCAGCAGTGGGGACAGGGCCTCCTACAATGAGCAGTTCTTC.

The CDR3: CSARDARGSETQYF. The DNA of the CDR3 is TGCAGTGCTAGAGATGCAAGGGGCTCGGAGACCCAGTACTTC. The chain carries TRBV20-1 and TRBJ2-5; the D gene is possibly TRBD1 (5 bases). Germline values: CDR1 DFQATT, CDR2 SNEGSKA (reference sequence). Between the trimmed V and J ends, which lost 0 bases and 5 bases, there was a span of 13 bases. The CDR3 covers 14 residues.

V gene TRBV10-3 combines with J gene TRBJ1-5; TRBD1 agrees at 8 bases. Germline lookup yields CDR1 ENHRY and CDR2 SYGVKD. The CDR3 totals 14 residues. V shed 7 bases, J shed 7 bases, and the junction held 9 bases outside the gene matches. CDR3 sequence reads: CAITDGQGGQPQHF. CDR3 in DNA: TGTGCCATCACCGACGGACAGGGAGGCCAGCCCCAGCATTTT.

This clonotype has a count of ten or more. CDR3 coding DNA: TGTGCCACCAGCAGAGAGGATGGACACCGTTACAATGAGCAGTTCTTC. Translation: CATSREDGHRYNEQFF. The J gene is TRBJ2-1, the V gene TRBV15; the D gene is possibly TRBD1 (5 bases). Germline CDR1 reads LNHNV; CDR2 reads YYDKDF (reference sequence). V shed 0 bases and J shed 4 bases, with 13 bases lying between them. The CDR3 is made up of 16 amino acids.

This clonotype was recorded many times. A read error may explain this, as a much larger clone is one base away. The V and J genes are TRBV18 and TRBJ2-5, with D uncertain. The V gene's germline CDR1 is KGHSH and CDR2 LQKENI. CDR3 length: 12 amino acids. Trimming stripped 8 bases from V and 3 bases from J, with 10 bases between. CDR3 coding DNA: TGTGCCAGCGCGAAAAGGGAAGAGACCCAGTACTTC. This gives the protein CASAKREETQYF.

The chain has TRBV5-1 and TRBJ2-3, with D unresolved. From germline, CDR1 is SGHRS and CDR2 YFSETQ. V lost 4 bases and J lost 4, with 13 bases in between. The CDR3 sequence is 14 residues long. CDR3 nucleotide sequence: TGCGCCAGCAGCCTTCCTGGACCCCCAGATACGCAGTATTTT. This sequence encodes CASSLPGPPDTQYF.

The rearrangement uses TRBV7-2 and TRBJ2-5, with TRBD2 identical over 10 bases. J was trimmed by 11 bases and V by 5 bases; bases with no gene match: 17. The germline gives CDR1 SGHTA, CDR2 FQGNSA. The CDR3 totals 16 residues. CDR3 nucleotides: TGTGCCAGCAGCCCTAAGGTCGGGCTAGCGGGAGTTGAGCAGTACTTC. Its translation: CASSPKVGLAGVEQYF.

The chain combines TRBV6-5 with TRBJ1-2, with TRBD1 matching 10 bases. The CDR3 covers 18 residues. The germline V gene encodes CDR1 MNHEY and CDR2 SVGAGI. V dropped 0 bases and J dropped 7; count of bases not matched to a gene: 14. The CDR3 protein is CASSYSSGTGDSKGGYTF. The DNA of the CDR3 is TGTGCCAGCAGTTACTCCTCTGGGACAGGGGACTCTAAGGGTGGCTACACCTTC.

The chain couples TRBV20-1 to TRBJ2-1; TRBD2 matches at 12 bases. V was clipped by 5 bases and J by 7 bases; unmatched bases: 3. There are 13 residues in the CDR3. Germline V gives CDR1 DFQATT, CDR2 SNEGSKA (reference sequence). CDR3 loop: CSALAGGLNEQFF. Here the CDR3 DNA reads TGCAGTGCTCTAGCGGGGGGGCTGAATGAGCAGTTCTTC.

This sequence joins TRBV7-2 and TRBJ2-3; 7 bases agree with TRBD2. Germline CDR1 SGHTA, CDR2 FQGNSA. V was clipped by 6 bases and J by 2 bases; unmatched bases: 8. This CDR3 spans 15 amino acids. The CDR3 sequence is CASRPTSAPTDTQYF. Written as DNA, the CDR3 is TGTGCCAGCAGACCAACTAGCGCCCCCACAGATACGCAGTATTTT.

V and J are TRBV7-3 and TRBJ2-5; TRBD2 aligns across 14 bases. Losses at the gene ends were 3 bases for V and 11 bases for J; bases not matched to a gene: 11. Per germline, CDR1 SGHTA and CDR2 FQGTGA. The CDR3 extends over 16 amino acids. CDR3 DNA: TGTGCCAGCAGCTTTGGGACTAGCGGGGGCTACAATGAGCAGTACTTC. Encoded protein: CASSFGTSGGYNEQYF.